The 18 T cell receptor beta chains below all came from one sample that was sequenced in a study of shared clonotypes between healthy human individuals. Generated by immunoSEQ multiplex PCR, the TCRdb table keeps only in-frame clones and is missing some. The table includes 300,000 to 400,000 clones, over 65% detected once. Sequenced material: memory CD4+ T cells sorted from blood. The subset was: CD45RA-negative fraction. These receptor sequences come from a man aged 25-40 years in good health.

The chain combines TRBV11-2 with TRBJ2-1; 8 positions agree with TRBD1. The CDR3 consists of 15 residues. The V segment lost 4 bases and the J segment 6 bases; nucleotides outside the gene matches: 8. CDR1 and CDR2 from the germline V gene are SGHAT and FQNNGV. The CDR3 coding sequence is TGTGCCAGCAGCTCCGAACCGGACAGGGCCAATGAGCAGTTCTTC. It specifies CASSSEPDRANEQFF. Based on the CDR3 plus reference TRBV11-2 and TRBJ2-1, the full variable domain is EAGVAQSPRYKIIEKRQSVAFWCNPISGHATLYWYQQILGQGPKLLIQFQNNGVVDDSQLPKDRFSAERLKGVDSTLKIQPAKLEDSAVYLCASSSEPDRANEQFFGPGTRLTVL.

This clone was seen many times. The chain links TRBV14 to TRBJ2-5; 9 bases line up with TRBD1. There are 15 residues in the CDR3. The V gene's germline CDR1 is SGHDN and CDR2 FVKESK. Germline trimming cut 3 bases from V and 2 bases from J; bases unmatched to any gene: 4. The CDR3 DNA reads as TGTGCCAGCAGCCACATTGGACAGGGGCAAGAGACCCAGTACTTC. Protein sequence: CASSHIGQGQETQYF.

This clone was counted a few times. The gene calls are TRBV30 and TRBJ2-7, with D possibly matching TRBD2 (5 bases). CDR1 is GTSNPN, CDR2 SVGIG, per germline (reference sequence). With 0 bases removed from V and 5 bases from J, the gap between germline ends came to 14 bases. The CDR3 is made up of 14 amino acids. CDR3 in DNA: TGTGCCTGGAGTGTAGGACTGGTTGCCCACGAGCAGTACTTC. Translating it yields CAWSVGLVAHEQYF. The full variable domain, with the rest looked up from reference TRBV30 and TRBJ2-7, is SQTIHQWPATLVQPVGSPLSLECTVEGTSNPNLYWYRQAAGRGLQLLFYSVGIGQISSEVPQNLSASRPQDRQFILSSKKLLLSDSGFYLCAWSVGLVAHEQYFGPGTRLTVT.

V and J are TRBV28 and TRBJ2-7; D may be TRBD1 or TRBD2 (5 bases each). The CDR3 has 12 residues. Germline lookup yields CDR1 MDHEN and CDR2 SYDVKM. V lost 8 bases and J 5 bases, leaving 13 bases between the germline ends. The CDR3 DNA sequence: TGTGCCAGCGGGGGAGTCATAAACGAGCAGTACTTC. This gives the protein CASGGVINEQYF.

In DNA form, the CDR3 reads TGTGCCAGCAGCCCTTCCGCAGGGGTAGTCCTGACTTTC. Protein sequence: CASSPSAGVVLTF. The chain carries TRBV9 and TRBJ2-6; D is possibly TRBD1 (6 bases). The CDR3 is made up of 13 amino acids. Deletions cut 4 bases from V and 13 bases from J, with 15 bases between. Germline CDR1 SGDLS, CDR2 YYNGEE.

This rearrangement joins TRBV5-1 to TRBJ1-4, with TRBD1 matching 8 bases. This CDR3 spans 14 amino acids. Germline values: CDR1 SGHRS, CDR2 YFSETQ. The V segment lost 3 bases and the J segment 2 bases; nucleotides outside the gene matches: 0. CDR3 in amino acids: CASSWTGTNEKLFF. Written as DNA, the CDR3 is TGCGCCAGCAGCTGGACAGGGACTAATGAAAAACTGTTTTTT.

The chain uses TRBV5-4 and TRBJ2-1; D uncertain. CDR3 length: 13 amino acids. CDR1 is SGHNT and CDR2 is YYREEE in the germline V gene (reference sequence). Trimming removed 0 bases at V and 8 bases at J, with 9 bases between. The CDR3 coding sequence is TGTGCCAGCAGCTTGGATGAGGCCGATGAGCAGTTCTTC. As protein: CASSLDEADEQFF.

CDR3 amino acids: CASRWDRAKNQPQHF. As DNA, the CDR3 is TGTGCCAGTAGATGGGACAGGGCAAAGAATCAGCCCCAGCATTTT. The chain links TRBV19 to TRBJ1-5, with TRBD1 identical over 9 bases. This CDR3 has 15 residues. With V trimmed by 6 bases and J by 4 bases, 7 bases remained unmatched. Germline values: CDR1 LNHDA, CDR2 SQIVND (reference sequence).

V and J are TRBV2 and TRBJ2-5; TRBD1 might be the D (5 bases). CDR3 length: 11 residues. Trimming removed 6 bases from V and 5 bases from J, with 7 bases in between. The V gene's germline CDR1 is SNHLY and CDR2 FYNNEI. For the CDR3, the DNA is TGTGCCAGCAGGGCAGGGGAGACCCAGTACTTC. Its protein is CASRAGETQYF.

This rearrangement joins TRBV6-1 to TRBJ2-7; D is uncertain. Germline lookup yields CDR1 MNHNS and CDR2 SASEGT. Trimming took 7 bases from V and 3 from J, leaving 13 bases between them. The CDR3 extends over 13 amino acids. The CDR3 bases are TGTGCCAGCATTCAGCATTCCGGCTACGAGCAGTACTTC. Its protein product is CASIQHSGYEQYF.

The J gene is TRBJ1-2, the V gene TRBV2; a possible D gene is TRBD1 (6 bases). Germline assignment: CDR1 SNHLY and CDR2 FYNNEI. Trimming shortened V by 7 bases and J by 7 bases, and 16 bases separated the two germline ends. The CDR3 is 13 residues long. CDR3 amino acids: CASNTVGHAGYTF. The CDR3 nucleotides are TGTGCCAGCAACACCGTGGGACATGCTGGCTACACCTTC.

This clone appeared a few times. J is TRBJ1-2 and V is TRBV10-3; 8 bases map to TRBD1. V lost 8 bases to trimming and J lost 0 bases; unmatched junction nucleotides: 14. From germline, CDR1 is ENHRY and CDR2 SYGVKD. CDR3 length: 17 amino acids. CDR3 in amino acids: CAIEGRDRRSANYGYTF. In nucleotides, the CDR3 is TGTGCCATCGAGGGTAGGGACAGGCGATCAGCTAACTATGGCTACACCTTC.

This chain links TRBV7-8 with TRBJ2-5; possibly TRBD1 or TRBD2 for D (5 bases each). V was cut by 5 bases and J by 3 bases, with 22 bases left in between. CDR3 size: 17 residues. Looked up from germline, CDR1 is SGHVS and CDR2 is FQNEAQ. The CDR3 DNA sequence: TGTGCCAGCAGCCCGAAAATACCGGGACCCGCAGAAGAGACCCAGTACTTC. Translated: CASSPKIPGPAEETQYF.

V gene TRBV5-5 combines with J gene TRBJ2-5, with unresolved D. CDR3 length equals 13 residues. Looked up from germline, CDR1 is SGHKS and CDR2 is YYEKEE (reference sequence). Trimming removed 3 bases from V and 9 bases from J, with 15 bases in between. DNA of the CDR3: TGTGCCAGCAGCTCCCCGCCCTTTGGGGCCCAGTACTTC. Its translation is CASSSPPFGAQYF. Full variable domain (missing parts from reference TRBV5-5 and TRBJ2-5): DAGVTQSPTHLIKTRGQQVTLRCSPISGHKSVSWYQQVLGQGPQFIFQYYEKEERGRGNFPDRFSARQFPNYSSELNVNALLLGDSALYLCASSSPPFGAQYFGPGTRLLVL.

This chain uses TRBV10-1 with TRBJ2-2; D may be TRBD2 (6 bases). The germline V gene has CDR1 WNHNN and CDR2 SYGVQD (reference sequence). Between the trimmed V and J ends, which lost 6 bases and 8 bases, there was a span of 22 bases. The CDR3 consists of 16 residues. The CDR3 DNA reads TGCGCCAGCAGCCGTACTAGCACCCCCCGGAGGGGGGAGCTGTTTTTT. Its translation is CASSRTSTPRRGELFF.

This clone was seen once. This rearrangement joins TRBV6-1 to TRBJ1-2, with D uncertain. CDR1 and CDR2 (germline): MNHNS, SASEGT. The V end lost 4 bases, the J end lost 11 bases, and 11 bases lay between the germline ends. The CDR3 loop spans 11 amino acids. CDR3 residues: CASSARGEYTF. CDR3 nucleotides: TGTGCCAGCAGTGCGAGAGGAGAGTACACCTTC.

This clone showed up just once. V usage is TRBV19 and J usage is TRBJ2-7; 9 bases map to TRBD2. The CDR3 runs to 14 residues. The junction had 6 bases not matched to a gene; V was cut back by 3 bases and J by 6 bases. The germline V gene has CDR1 LNHDA and CDR2 SQIVND (reference sequence). As DNA, the CDR3 is TGTGCCAGTAGTATTGGGGGGACTAGCAGCGAGCAGTACTTC. It encodes CASSIGGTSSEQYF.

The chain employs TRBV12-1 and TRBJ2-1. TRBV12-1 is assigned pseudogene status. The CDR3 is 17 residues long. This chain's CDR3 is CASTQDQAPISYNEQFF. DNA for the CDR3: TGTGCCAGCACCCAGGACCAGGCGCCTATCTCCTACAATGAGCAGTTCTTC.